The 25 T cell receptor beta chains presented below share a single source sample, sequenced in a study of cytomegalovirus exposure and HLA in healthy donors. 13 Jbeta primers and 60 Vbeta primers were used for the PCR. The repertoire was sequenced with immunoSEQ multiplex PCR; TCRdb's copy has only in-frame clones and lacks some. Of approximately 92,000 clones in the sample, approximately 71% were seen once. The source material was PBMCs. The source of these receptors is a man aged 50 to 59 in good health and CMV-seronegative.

CDR3 DNA sequence: TGTGCCATCAAGGGACAGGGGGCAGGGCAGCCCCAGCATTTT. It yields the protein CAIKGQGAGQPQHF. The V gene is TRBV10-3, the J gene TRBJ1-5, with 12 bases identical to TRBD1. The V segment lost 7 bases and the J segment 7 bases; nucleotides outside the gene matches: 5. Germline V lookup: CDR1 ENHRY, CDR2 SYGVKD. The CDR3 consists of 14 residues.

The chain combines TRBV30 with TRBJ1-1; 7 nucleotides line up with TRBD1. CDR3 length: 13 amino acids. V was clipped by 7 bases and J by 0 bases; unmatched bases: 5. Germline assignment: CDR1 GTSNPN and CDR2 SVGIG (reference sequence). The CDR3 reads CASGGYMNTEAFF. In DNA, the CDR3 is TGTGCCTCAGGGGGGTACATGAACACTGAAGCTTTCTTT.

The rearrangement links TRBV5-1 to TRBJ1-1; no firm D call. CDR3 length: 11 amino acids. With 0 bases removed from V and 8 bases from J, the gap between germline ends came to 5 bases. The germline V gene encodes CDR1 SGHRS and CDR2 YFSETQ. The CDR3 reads CASSLEPEAFF. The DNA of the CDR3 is TGCGCCAGCAGCTTGGAGCCAGAAGCTTTCTTT.

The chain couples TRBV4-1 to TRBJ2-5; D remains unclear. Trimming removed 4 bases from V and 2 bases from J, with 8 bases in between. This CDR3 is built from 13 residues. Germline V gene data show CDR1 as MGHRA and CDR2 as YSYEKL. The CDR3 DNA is TGCGCCAGCAGCCGCGGAGCTCAAGAGACCCAGTACTTC. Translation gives CASSRGAQETQYF.

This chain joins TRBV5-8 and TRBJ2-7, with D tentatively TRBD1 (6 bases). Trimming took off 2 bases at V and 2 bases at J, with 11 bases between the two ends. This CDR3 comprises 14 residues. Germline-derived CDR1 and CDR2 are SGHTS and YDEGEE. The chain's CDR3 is CASSLQGSTYEQYF. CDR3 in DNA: TGTGCCAGCAGCTTACAGGGAAGCACCTACGAGCAGTACTTC.

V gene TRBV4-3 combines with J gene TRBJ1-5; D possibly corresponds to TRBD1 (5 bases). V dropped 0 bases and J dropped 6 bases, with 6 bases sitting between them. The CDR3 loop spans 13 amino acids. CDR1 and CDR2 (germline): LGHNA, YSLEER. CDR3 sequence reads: CASSQDGAQPQHF. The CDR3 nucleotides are TGCGCCAGCAGCCAAGATGGGGCTCAGCCCCAGCATTTT.

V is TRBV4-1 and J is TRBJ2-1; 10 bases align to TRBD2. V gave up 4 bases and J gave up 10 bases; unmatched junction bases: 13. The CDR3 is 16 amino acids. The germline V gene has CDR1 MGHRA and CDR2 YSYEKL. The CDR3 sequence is CASSLTVLAGVWEQFF. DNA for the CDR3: TGCGCCAGCAGCCTAACCGTGCTAGCGGGAGTTTGGGAGCAGTTCTTC.

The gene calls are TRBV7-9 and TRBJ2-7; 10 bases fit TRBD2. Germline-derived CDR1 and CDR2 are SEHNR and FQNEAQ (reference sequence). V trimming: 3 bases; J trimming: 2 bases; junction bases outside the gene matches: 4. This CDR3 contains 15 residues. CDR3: CASSFDGLAAYEQYV. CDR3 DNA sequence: TGTGCCAGCAGCTTCGACGGACTAGCGGCCTACGAGCAGTACGTC.

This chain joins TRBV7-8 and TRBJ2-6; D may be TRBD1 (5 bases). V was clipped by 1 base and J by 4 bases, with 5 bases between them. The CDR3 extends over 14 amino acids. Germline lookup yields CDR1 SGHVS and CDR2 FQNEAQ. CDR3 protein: CASSLDRGANVLTF. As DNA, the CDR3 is TGTGCCAGCAGCTTAGACAGGGGGGCCAACGTCCTGACTTTC.

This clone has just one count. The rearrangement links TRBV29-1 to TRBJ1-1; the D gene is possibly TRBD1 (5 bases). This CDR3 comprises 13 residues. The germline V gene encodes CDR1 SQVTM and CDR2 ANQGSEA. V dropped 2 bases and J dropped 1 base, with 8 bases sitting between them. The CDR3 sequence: CSVEKGWNTEAFF. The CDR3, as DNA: TGCAGCGTTGAAAAGGGGTGGAACACTGAAGCTTTCTTT.

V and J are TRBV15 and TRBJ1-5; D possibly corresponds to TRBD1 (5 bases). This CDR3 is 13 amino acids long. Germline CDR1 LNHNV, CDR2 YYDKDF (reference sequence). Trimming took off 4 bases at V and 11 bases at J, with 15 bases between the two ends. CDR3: CATSNSGVKAQHF. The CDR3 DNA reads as TGTGCCACCAGCAATTCGGGGGTTAAGGCCCAGCATTTT.

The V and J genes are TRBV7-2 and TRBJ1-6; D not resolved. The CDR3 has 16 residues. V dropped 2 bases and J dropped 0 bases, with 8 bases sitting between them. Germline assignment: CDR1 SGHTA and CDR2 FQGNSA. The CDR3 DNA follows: TGTGCCAGCAGCTTAAGCGGGAGCTCCTATAATTCACCCCTCCACTTT. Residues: CASSLSGSSYNSPLHF. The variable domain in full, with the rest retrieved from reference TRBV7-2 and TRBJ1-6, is GAGVSQSPSNKVTEKGKDVELRCDPISGHTALYWYRQSLGQGLEFLIYFQGNSAPDKSGLPSDRFSAERTGGSVSTLTIQRTQQEDSAVYLCASSLSGSSYNSPLHFGNGTRLTVT.

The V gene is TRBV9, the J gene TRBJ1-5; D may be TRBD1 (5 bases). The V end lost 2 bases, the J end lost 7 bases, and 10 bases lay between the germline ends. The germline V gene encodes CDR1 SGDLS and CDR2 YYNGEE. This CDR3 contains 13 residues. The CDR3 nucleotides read TGTGCCAGCAGCGTGGACGGGGGACAGCCCCAGCATTTT. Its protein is CASSVDGGQPQHF. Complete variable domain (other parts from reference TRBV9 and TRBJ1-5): DSGVTQTPKHLITATGQRVTLRCSPRSGDLSVYWYQQSLDQGLQFLIQYYNGEERAKGNILERFSAQQFPDLHSELNLSSLELGDSALYFCASSVDGGQPQHFGDGTRLSIL.

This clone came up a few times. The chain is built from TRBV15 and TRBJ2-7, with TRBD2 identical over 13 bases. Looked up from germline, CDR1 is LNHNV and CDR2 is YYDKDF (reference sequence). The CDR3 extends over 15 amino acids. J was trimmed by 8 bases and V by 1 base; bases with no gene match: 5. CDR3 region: CATSRGLAGGSKQYV. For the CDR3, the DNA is TGTGCCACCAGCAGAGGACTAGCGGGAGGCAGCAAGCAGTACGTC.

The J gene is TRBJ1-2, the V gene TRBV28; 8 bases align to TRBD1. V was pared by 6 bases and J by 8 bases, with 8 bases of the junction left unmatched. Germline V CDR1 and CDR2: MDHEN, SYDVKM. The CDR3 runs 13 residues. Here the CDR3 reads CASSPGQGDGYTF. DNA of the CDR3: TGTGCCAGCAGCCCTGGACAGGGCGACGGCTACACCTTC.

CDR3 residues: CAISDRRTNRGSGAPDTQYF. The CDR3 DNA reads as TGTGCCATCAGTGACCGGAGGACGAATAGGGGGAGCGGGGCTCCAGATACGCAGTATTTT. The chain has TRBV10-3 and TRBJ2-3, with D perhaps TRBD2 (7 bases). CDR1 is ENHRY and CDR2 is SYGVKD in the germline V gene. The V end lost 3 bases, the J end lost 4 bases, and 29 bases lay between the germline ends. The CDR3 length is 20 residues.

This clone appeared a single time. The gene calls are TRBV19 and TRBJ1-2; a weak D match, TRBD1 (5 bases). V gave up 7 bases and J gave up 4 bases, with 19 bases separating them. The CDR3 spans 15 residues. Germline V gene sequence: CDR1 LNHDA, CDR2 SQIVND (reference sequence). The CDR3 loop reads CASTKRGGESYGYTF. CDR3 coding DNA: TGTGCCAGTACCAAAAGAGGAGGGGAGTCCTATGGCTACACCTTC.

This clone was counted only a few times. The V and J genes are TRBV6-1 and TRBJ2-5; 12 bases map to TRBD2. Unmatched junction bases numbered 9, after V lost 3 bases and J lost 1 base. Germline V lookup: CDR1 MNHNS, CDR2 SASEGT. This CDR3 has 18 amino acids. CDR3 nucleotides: TGTGCCAGCAGTGATTCGTTTGGGACTAGCGGGTTCCAAGAGACCCAGTACTTC. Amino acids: CASSDSFGTSGFQETQYF.

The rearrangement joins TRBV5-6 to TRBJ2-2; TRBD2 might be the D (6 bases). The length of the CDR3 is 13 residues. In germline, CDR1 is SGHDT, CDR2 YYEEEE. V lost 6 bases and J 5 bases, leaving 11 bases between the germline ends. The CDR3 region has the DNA TGTGCCAGCACACGAGGGACTACCGGGGAGCTGTTTTTT. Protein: CASTRGTTGELFF. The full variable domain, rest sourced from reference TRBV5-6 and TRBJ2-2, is DAGVTQSPTHLIKTRGQQVTLRCSPKSGHDTVSWYQQALGQGPQFIFQYYEEEERQRGNFPDRFSGHQFPNYSSELNVNALLLGDSALYLCASTRGTTGELFFGEGSRLTVL.

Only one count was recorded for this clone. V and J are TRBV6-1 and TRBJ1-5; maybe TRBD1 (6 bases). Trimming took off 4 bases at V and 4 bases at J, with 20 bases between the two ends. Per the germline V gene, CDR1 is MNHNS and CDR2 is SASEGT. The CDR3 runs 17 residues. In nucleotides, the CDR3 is TGTGCCAGCAGTGTTCGGTTAGGGGGAATCGGGAATCAGCCCCAGCATTTT. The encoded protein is CASSVRLGGIGNQPQHF.

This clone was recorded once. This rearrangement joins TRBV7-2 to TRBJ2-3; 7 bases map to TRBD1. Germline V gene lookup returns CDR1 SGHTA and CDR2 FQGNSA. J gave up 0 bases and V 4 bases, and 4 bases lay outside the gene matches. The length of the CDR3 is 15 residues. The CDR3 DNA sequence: TGTGCCAGCAGCTACCCGACAGGGAGCACAGATACGCAGTATTTT. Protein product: CASSYPTGSTDTQYF.

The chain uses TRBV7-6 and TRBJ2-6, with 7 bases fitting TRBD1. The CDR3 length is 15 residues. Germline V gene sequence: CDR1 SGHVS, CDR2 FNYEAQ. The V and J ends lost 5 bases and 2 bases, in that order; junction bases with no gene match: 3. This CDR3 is CASSDDRAGANVLTF. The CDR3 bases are TGTGCCAGCAGCGACGACAGGGCTGGGGCCAACGTCCTGACTTTC.

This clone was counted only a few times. CDR3 sequence reads: CASSSGQGSVGNQPQHF. The CDR3 DNA follows: TGTGCCAGCAGTTCGGGACAGGGGAGCGTCGGCAATCAGCCCCAGCATTTT. This sequence joins TRBV27 and TRBJ1-5; 10 bases are a match to TRBD1. The CDR3 sequence is 17 residues long. Germline V gene lookup returns CDR1 MNHEY and CDR2 SMNVEV (reference sequence). Losses at the gene ends were 4 bases for V and 2 bases for J; bases not matched to a gene: 8.

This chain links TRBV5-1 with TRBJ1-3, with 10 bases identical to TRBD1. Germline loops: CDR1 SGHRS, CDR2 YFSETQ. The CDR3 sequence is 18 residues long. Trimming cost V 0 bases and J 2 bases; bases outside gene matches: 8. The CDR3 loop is CASSLVRGTGEPGNTIYF. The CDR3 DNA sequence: TGCGCCAGCAGCTTGGTTCGGGGGACAGGGGAGCCTGGAAACACCATATATTTT. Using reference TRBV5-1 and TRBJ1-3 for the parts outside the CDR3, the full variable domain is KAGVTQTPRYLIKTRGQQVTLSCSPISGHRSVSWYQQTPGQGLQFLFEYFSETQRNKGNFPGRFSGRQFSNSRSEMNVSTLELGDSALYLCASSLVRGTGEPGNTIYFGEGSWLTVV.

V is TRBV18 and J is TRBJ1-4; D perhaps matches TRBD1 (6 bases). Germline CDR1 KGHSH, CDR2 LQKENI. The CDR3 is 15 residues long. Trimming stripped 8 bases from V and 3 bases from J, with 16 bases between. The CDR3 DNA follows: TGTGCCAGCCCAGTGCCAGGGGTCCCTAATGAAAAACTGTTTTTT. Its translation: CASPVPGVPNEKLFF.